This TCR beta chain is drawn from a study of shared clonotypes between healthy human individuals. The run depth of the assay was deep. Libraries were prepared by immunoSEQ multiplex PCR; TCRdb keeps only in-frame clonotypes and omits some of them. The sample records some 680,000 clones, around three quarters being singletons. Naive CD45RA+ and memory CD45RA-negative subsets were split from CD4+ cells. Germline V gene sequence: CDR1 SGHAT, CDR2 FQNNGV. With 4 bases clipped from V and 4 bases from J, the junction kept 4 bases outside the gene matches. The CDR3 totals 14 residues. Sequencing was performed on memory CD4+ T cells sorted from blood. The sample's subset: CD45RA-negative fraction. The sequence was collected from a woman under 40 in good health. The gene calls are TRBV11-2 and TRBJ2-3; 8 bases agree with TRBD2. The CDR3 DNA reads as TGTGCCAGCAGCTCCCGGGAGGGGGCAGATACGCAGTATTTT. Protein product: CASSSREGADTQYF.